The 22 T cell receptor beta chains below were found in one sample sequenced in a study of response to subunit inactivated influenza vaccine. TCRdb re-analysed the RT-PCR reads in MiXCR, keeping a single row per CDR3 protein. The sample includes more than 600,000 distinct CDR3 sequences, 18% of them seen just once. Sequenced here: PBMCs from blood, sampled 5 to 6 days after vaccination. The receptor set was obtained from a middle-aged man who received an inactivated influenza vaccine.

J is TRBJ2-3 and V is TRBV5-4, with 7 positions matching TRBD2. Germline trimming cut 4 bases from V and 6 bases from J; bases unmatched to any gene: 8. Germline loops: CDR1 SGHNT, CDR2 YYREEE (reference sequence). This CDR3 spans 14 amino acids. The CDR3 DNA follows: TGTGCCAGCAGCGTGAAGCGGGAAGTGGATACGCAGTATTTT. Encoded protein: CASSVKREVDTQYF.

As for this clonotype: The junction departs from germline at one end; a sequencing error may be responsible. The DNA for the CDR3 is TGCGCCAGCAGCCGAGGGACAGGTTCCTACGACCAGTACTTC. As protein: CASSRGTGSYDQYF. The chain uses TRBV4-3 and TRBJ2-7, with 8 positions matching TRBD1. Germline V CDR1 and CDR2: LGHNA, YSLEER. This CDR3 has 14 amino acids.

The CDR3 bases are TGTGCCAGCCGGGACGTCAGTTCACCCCTCCACTTT. It yields the protein CASRDVSSPLHF. The rearrangement links TRBV6-5 to TRBJ1-6, with a possible D match to TRBD1 (5 bases). Trimming cost V 8 bases and J 9 bases, with 11 bases left between them. CDR3 length: 12 residues. CDR1 is MNHEY and CDR2 is SVGAGI in the germline V gene.

The chain is built from TRBV7-9 and TRBJ2-1; 9 bases map to TRBD1. This CDR3 is 15 amino acids long. Trimming took 5 bases from V and 8 from J; bases not matched to a gene: 10. Germline lookup yields CDR1 SEHNR and CDR2 FQNEAQ (reference sequence). The CDR3: CASSEGDRDIDEQFF. CDR3 nucleotide sequence: TGTGCCAGCAGCGAGGGGGACAGGGACATCGATGAGCAGTTCTTC.

The chain employs TRBV5-1 and TRBJ2-1; 8 bases agree with TRBD2. The V gene end was trimmed by 0 bases and the J gene end by 8 bases; junction bases not matched to a gene: 13. The CDR3 covers 17 residues. Germline V CDR1 and CDR2: SGHRS, YFSETQ. CDR3: CASSLAGKIAGLDEQFF. CDR3 bases: TGCGCCAGCAGCTTGGCAGGGAAAATAGCGGGGCTCGATGAGCAGTTCTTC.

There are a few counts of this clonotype. This chain connects TRBV4-1 to TRBJ2-5, with 9 bases fitting TRBD1. V gave up 2 bases and J gave up 4 bases; unmatched junction bases: 5. Germline V CDR1 and CDR2: MGHRA, YSYEKL. The CDR3 runs 15 residues. The CDR3 region is CASSQKQGAVETQYF. CDR3 nucleotides: TGCGCCAGCAGCCAAAAACAGGGGGCTGTAGAGACCCAGTACTTC.

This clonotype was seen a handful of times. CDR3 region: CASRWTGEMNTEAFF. CDR3 in DNA: TGCGCCAGCAGGTGGACAGGGGAAATGAACACTGAAGCTTTCTTT. V gene TRBV5-1 combines with J gene TRBJ1-1; 9 bases line up with TRBD1. The CDR3 totals 15 residues. The ends lost 5 bases at V and 0 bases at J; junction bases unmatched: 5. The germline V gene encodes CDR1 SGHRS and CDR2 YFSETQ.

This clonotype has only a few counts. The CDR3, as DNA: TGTGCCAGCAGCCGACGGACTAGCGGGGTAAGCTCCTACGAGCAGTACTTC. Encoded protein: CASSRRTSGVSSYEQYF. The rearrangement links TRBV7-2 to TRBJ2-7, with 12 positions matching TRBD2. The CDR3 is 17 residues long. V shed 5 bases and J 0 bases; nucleotides not matched to a gene: 8. Germline lookup yields CDR1 SGHTA and CDR2 FQGNSA.

This clonotype was seen a handful of times. This chain joins TRBV20-1 and TRBJ2-3; D remains unclear. The CDR3 is made up of 15 amino acids. Looked up from germline, CDR1 is DFQATT and CDR2 is SNEGSKA (reference sequence). Trimming took off 0 bases at V and 0 bases at J, with 10 bases between the two ends. The CDR3 DNA follows: TGCAGTGCTAGAGATATGGGTACTAGCACAGATACGCAGTATTTT. Its protein is CSARDMGTSTDTQYF.

The chain joins TRBV20-1 to TRBJ1-4; a weak D match, TRBD1 (5 bases). Germline CDR1 DFQATT, CDR2 SNEGSKA (reference sequence). The CDR3 runs 14 residues. V lost 6 bases, J lost 5 bases, and 16 bases lay in between. The CDR3 here is CSASTGNQNEKLFF. The CDR3 bases are TGCAGTGCGAGTACAGGAAATCAAAATGAAAAACTGTTTTTT.

This chain's CDR3 is CASSYTGGGETQYF. CDR3 DNA: TGTGCCAGCAGCTATACAGGGGGCGGAGAGACCCAGTACTTC. This chain connects TRBV7-2 to TRBJ2-5, with TRBD1 identical over 9 bases. The CDR3 covers 14 residues. The V gene's germline CDR1 is SGHTA and CDR2 FQGNSA. V was pared by 4 bases and J by 4 bases, with 4 bases of the junction left unmatched.

The genes are TRBV10-3 and TRBJ2-2; TRBD2 agrees at 11 bases. J was trimmed by 5 bases and V by 4 bases; bases with no gene match: 3. Germline CDR1 ENHRY, CDR2 SYGVKD. The CDR3 extends over 15 amino acids. The CDR3 DNA sequence: TGTGCCATCAGTGGGCTAGCGGGAGGTACCGGGGAGCTGTTTTTT. Translating it yields CAISGLAGGTGELFF.

This clonotype has a count of ten or more. Written as DNA, the CDR3 is TGTGCCAGCAGTTTATTGGTCGGGAGGGCCCCTCTCGAGCAGTACTTC. Its translation is CASSLLVGRAPLEQYF. The chain uses TRBV27 and TRBJ2-7; 8 nucleotides line up with TRBD2. CDR3 size: 16 residues. Looked up from germline, CDR1 is MNHEY and CDR2 is SMNVEV (reference sequence). V gave up 1 base and J gave up 6 bases; unmatched junction bases: 11.

The chain combines TRBV18 with TRBJ2-7, with unresolved D. V shed 5 bases and J shed 7 bases, with 18 bases lying between them. There are 14 residues in the CDR3. Germline-derived CDR1 and CDR2 are KGHSH and LQKENI. The CDR3 region is CASSFGRTPTEQYF. Written as DNA, the CDR3 is TGTGCCAGCTCATTCGGACGCACACCTACAGAGCAGTACTTC.

This clonotype was detected many times. This chain joins TRBV5-1 and TRBJ2-6, with a tentative D call TRBD1 (5 bases). There are 18 residues in the CDR3. Germline V gene lookup returns CDR1 SGHRS and CDR2 YFSETQ. Trimming shortened V by 0 bases and J by 1 base, and 14 bases separated the two germline ends. CDR3 loop: CASSLGRTPISGANVLTF. Written as DNA, the CDR3 is TGCGCCAGCAGCTTGGGCCGGACACCGATTTCTGGGGCCAACGTCCTGACTTTC.

The chain employs TRBV4-1 and TRBJ2-1, with D tentatively TRBD2 (5 bases). Germline loops: CDR1 MGHRA, CDR2 YSYEKL. Trimming removed 1 base at V and 5 bases at J, with 18 bases between. The CDR3 spans 17 residues. The CDR3 is CASSQGGGRLPNNEQFF. The CDR3 bases are TGCGCCAGCAGCCAAGGGGGTGGGCGACTACCCAACAATGAGCAGTTCTTC.

This clonotype came up a few times. This chain links TRBV24-1 with TRBJ2-4; the match to TRBD1 covers 7 bases. J lost 5 bases, V lost 9 bases, and 3 bases had no gene match. Germline CDR1 reads KGHDR; CDR2 reads SFDVKD. The CDR3 totals 12 residues. The CDR3 loop is CATEGAENIQYF. The DNA for the CDR3 is TGTGCCACCGAGGGGGCTGAAAACATTCAGTACTTC.

The chain is built from TRBV25-1 and TRBJ1-5; 9 nucleotides line up with TRBD1. Looked up from germline, CDR1 is MGHDK and CDR2 is SYGVNS. V lost 7 bases to trimming and J lost 3 bases; unmatched junction nucleotides: 4. This CDR3 region has 14 residues. CDR3 sequence: CASMGTGFNQPQHF. The CDR3 bases are TGTGCCAGCATGGGGACAGGGTTCAATCAGCCCCAGCATTTT.

This clonotype has a handful of counts. V gene TRBV20-1 combines with J gene TRBJ2-3; D gene unclear. CDR3 length equals 12 residues. Germline assignment: CDR1 DFQATT and CDR2 SNEGSKA (reference sequence). V lost 4 bases, J lost 6 bases, and 11 bases lay in between. CDR3 residues: CSATQPADTQYF. The CDR3 DNA reads TGCAGTGCTACCCAGCCGGCGGATACGCAGTATTTT.

The chain carries TRBV11-2 and TRBJ2-1, with a possible D match to TRBD2 (5 bases). The CDR3 totals 14 residues. Looked up from germline, CDR1 is SGHAT and CDR2 is FQNNGV. V dropped 5 bases and J dropped 7 bases, with 15 bases sitting between them. The CDR3 region has the DNA TGTGCCAGCAGCCCCCCGAATTCGGGAAATGAGCAGTTCTTC. It translates to CASSPPNSGNEQFF. The variable domain in full, completed from reference TRBV11-2 and TRBJ2-1, reads EAGVAQSPRYKIIEKRQSVAFWCNPISGHATLYWYQQILGQGPKLLIQFQNNGVVDDSQLPKDRFSAERLKGVDSTLKIQPAKLEDSAVYLCASSPPNSGNEQFFGPGTRLTVL.

This clonotype was seen at least ten times. This rearrangement joins TRBV20-1 to TRBJ2-1, with D perhaps matching TRBD2 (6 bases). This CDR3 region has 15 residues. Germline loops: CDR1 DFQATT, CDR2 SNEGSKA (reference sequence). V was cut by 5 bases and J by 0 bases, with 14 bases left in between. CDR3 sequence: CSAPLGGGSYNEQFF. As DNA, the CDR3 is TGCAGTGCTCCGTTGGGAGGTGGCTCCTACAATGAGCAGTTCTTC.

This clonotype has just a few counts. The chain links TRBV4-2 to TRBJ2-1; 8 positions agree with TRBD1. Germline V gives CDR1 LGHNA, CDR2 YNFKEQ. V shed 4 bases, J shed 0 bases, and the junction held 11 bases outside the gene matches. The CDR3 loop spans 18 amino acids. DNA for the CDR3: TGTGCCAGCAGCCGCACGAGACAGGGGCTGAACTCCTACAATGAGCAGTTCTTC. Protein product: CASSRTRQGLNSYNEQFF.